Presented here are 28 T cell receptor beta chains from one specimen sequenced in a study of T cells in Graves' hyperthyroidism and ophthalmopathy. Template material for amplifying TCR beta CDR3 regions consisted of RNA transcripts. Primed by the HTBI set, a first-round RT-PCR was run on the TCR CDR3. MiXCR, run by TCRdb on the multiplex PCR reads, gives a single entry per CDR3 protein. The sample lists 700,000 or so distinct CDR3 sequences; approximately 15% were seen once. The sample comprised blood. The source is a woman aged 45-60 years with Graves' ophthalmopathy.

This clonotype occurred many times. The rearrangement links TRBV13 to TRBJ2-7; 7 positions agree with TRBD1. The CDR3 totals 16 residues. Trimming at V came to 4 bases and at J to 0 bases, leaving 9 bases not matched to a gene. Germline CDR1 and CDR2: PRHDT and FYEKMQ (reference sequence). The CDR3 region has the DNA TGTGCCAGCAGCTGGGGCCAGGGACAGCACTCCTACGAGCAGTACTTC. It specifies CASSWGQGQHSYEQYF.

This clonotype was seen at least ten times. The chain links TRBV18 to TRBJ1-4; weak D call: TRBD1 (6 bases). Trimming took off 2 bases at V and 3 bases at J, with 10 bases between the two ends. CDR1 and CDR2 (germline): KGHSH, LQKENI. This CDR3 contains 15 residues. CDR3 sequence reads: CASSPSDSPNEKLFF. CDR3 DNA: TGTGCCAGCTCACCATCGGACAGCCCTAATGAAAAACTGTTTTTT.

This clonotype was seen at least ten times. The chain links TRBV28 to TRBJ2-5; D possibly corresponds to TRBD2 (5 bases). Germline values: CDR1 MDHEN, CDR2 SYDVKM. The CDR3 totals 11 residues. The V end lost 7 bases, the J end lost 5 bases, and 8 bases lay between the germline ends. CDR3 sequence: CASTGWETQYF. The CDR3 DNA reads TGTGCCAGCACGGGGTGGGAGACCCAGTACTTC.

The table lists this clonotype with a few counts. The gene calls are TRBV9 and TRBJ2-5; 16 bases line up with TRBD2. The CDR3 extends over 18 amino acids. The V gene end was trimmed by 2 bases and the J gene end by 3 bases; junction bases not matched to a gene: 7. Germline CDR1 is SGDLS and CDR2 is YYNGEE. CDR3 DNA: TGTGCCAGCAGCGTGGGGGGACTAGCGGGAGGGGACGAAGAGACCCAGTACTTC. Amino acids: CASSVGGLAGGDEETQYF.

This clonotype has a count of ten or more. The chain is built from TRBV5-1 and TRBJ2-1; 8 nucleotides agree with TRBD2. J was trimmed by 9 bases and V by 0 bases; bases with no gene match: 8. Per germline, CDR1 SGHRS and CDR2 YFSETQ. This CDR3 has 15 residues. In DNA, the CDR3 is TGCGCCAGCAGCTTGGTTAGCGGGACGGGCGGTGAGCAGTTCTTC. Residues: CASSLVSGTGGEQFF.

This clonotype showed up many times. V is TRBV11-3 and J is TRBJ2-1; D gene unclear. V was pared by 0 bases and J by 6 bases, with 6 bases between. CDR1 and CDR2 from the germline V gene are SGHNT and YENEEA. This CDR3 contains 13 residues. CDR3 sequence: CASSLDWGNEQFF. CDR3 sequence (DNA): TGTGCCAGCAGCTTAGATTGGGGCAATGAGCAGTTCTTC. The full variable domain, completed using reference TRBV11-3 and TRBJ2-1, is EAGVVQSPRYKIIEKKQPVAFWCNPISGHNTLYWYLQNLGQGPELLIRYENEEAVDDSQLPKDRFSAERLKGVDSTLKIQPAELGDSAVYLCASSLDWGNEQFFGPGTRLTVL.

This clonotype occurred many times. The CDR3 here is CASREGLAKNIQYF. The CDR3 DNA sequence: TGTGCCAGCCGAGAAGGGTTAGCCAAAAACATTCAGTACTTC. The chain links TRBV6-1 to TRBJ2-4; D is unresolved. CDR3 length: 14 residues. Trimming pared 8 bases from V and 0 bases from J, leaving 11 bases between. Per germline, CDR1 MNHNS and CDR2 SASEGT.

In this sample, this clonotype turned up a few times. J is TRBJ2-7 and V is TRBV19, with TRBD1 matching 9 bases. Unmatched junction bases numbered 6, after V lost 1 base and J lost 5 bases. Germline CDR1 and CDR2: LNHDA and SQIVND (reference sequence). The CDR3 has 15 residues. Here the CDR3 reads CASSIVHRGPNEQYF. Written as DNA, the CDR3 is TGTGCCAGTAGTATAGTTCACAGGGGGCCGAACGAGCAGTACTTC.

This clonotype came up many times. J is TRBJ1-2 and V is TRBV5-5; 7 bases fit TRBD1. This CDR3 contains 14 residues. Germline CDR1 and CDR2: SGHKS and YYEKEE (reference sequence). V lost 4 bases and J lost 3; bases outside the gene matches: 6. The CDR3 reads CASSPRDSYYGYTF. In DNA, the CDR3 is TGTGCCAGCAGCCCGCGGGACAGCTACTATGGCTACACCTTC.

Ten or more counts support this clonotype. This sequence joins TRBV27 and TRBJ2-3, with D unresolved. There are 14 residues in the CDR3. Trimming cost V 5 bases and J 3 bases, with 12 bases left between them. Germline CDR1 MNHEY, CDR2 SMNVEV (reference sequence). The CDR3 here is CASSRSSFTDTQYF. CDR3 bases: TGTGCCAGCAGTAGGTCGAGTTTTACAGATACGCAGTATTTT.

The chain couples TRBV29-1 to TRBJ2-3, with TRBD2 matching over 13 bases. In germline, CDR1 is SQVTM, CDR2 ANQGSEA. This CDR3 contains 16 residues. Trimming removed 2 bases from V and 3 bases from J; junction bases left unmatched: 5. CDR3 nucleotide sequence: TGCAGCGTTGAAAGAGGACTAGCGGGAGTAACAGATACGCAGTATTTT. It is translated as CSVERGLAGVTDTQYF.

This clonotype has only one observation. The junction and the germline gene differ at one end; a read error may be behind it. In nucleotides, the CDR3 is TGTGCCAGCAGTTACGGGGACTCTGGAAACACCGTATATTTT. This sequence encodes CASSYGDSGNTVYF. The chain joins TRBV6-5 to TRBJ1-3; possibly TRBD1 for D (5 bases). This CDR3 contains 14 residues. CDR1 MNHEY and CDR2 SVGAGI come from the germline V gene.

This clonotype has just a few counts. The genes are TRBV10-3 and TRBJ2-1; 8 bases fit TRBD2. Germline V gene lookup returns CDR1 ENHRY and CDR2 SYGVKD. The CDR3 spans 13 residues. Trimming cost V 0 bases and J 12 bases; bases outside gene matches: 4. This CDR3 reads CAISESSGGRQFF. The CDR3 DNA reads TGTGCCATCAGTGAGTCGAGCGGGGGCCGGCAGTTCTTC.

This clonotype was counted many times. This chain connects TRBV19 to TRBJ2-7; 15 bases align to TRBD2. Unmatched junction bases numbered 3, after V lost 4 bases and J lost 2 bases. Germline-derived CDR1 and CDR2 are LNHDA and SQIVND (reference sequence). This CDR3 spans 16 amino acids. The CDR3 reads CASSNGLAGGAYEQYF. As DNA, the CDR3 is TGTGCCAGTAGTAATGGACTAGCGGGAGGGGCCTACGAGCAGTACTTC.

V is TRBV28 and J is TRBJ1-5; D not resolved. Looked up from germline, CDR1 is MDHEN and CDR2 is SYDVKM. The CDR3 sequence is 12 residues long. Trimming removed 6 bases from V and 3 bases from J, with 6 bases in between. The chain's CDR3 is CASRSPNQPQHF. CDR3 sequence (DNA): TGTGCCAGCAGGTCTCCCAATCAGCCCCAGCATTTT.

The J gene is TRBJ2-2, the V gene TRBV13; 9 bases fit TRBD1. Germline values: CDR1 PRHDT, CDR2 FYEKMQ (reference sequence). V lost 4 bases, J lost 1 base, and 4 bases stayed unmatched. The CDR3 is made up of 16 amino acids. CDR3 nucleotides: TGTGCCAGCAGCTCCCGGGGACAGGGGAACACCGGGGAGCTGTTTTTT. Translating gives CASSSRGQGNTGELFF.

Ten or more counts support this clonotype. The chain carries TRBV9 and TRBJ2-1; D gene ambiguous. CDR1 and CDR2 from the germline V gene are SGDLS and YYNGEE. The CDR3 runs to 17 residues. V gave up 0 bases and J gave up 0 bases, with 13 bases separating them. For the CDR3, the DNA is TGTGCCAGCAGCGTAGACGCTAGTGCGAGCTCCTACAATGAGCAGTTCTTC. Translating gives CASSVDASASSYNEQFF. The whole variable domain, filled in from reference TRBV9 and TRBJ2-1, reads DSGVTQTPKHLITATGQRVTLRCSPRSGDLSVYWYQQSLDQGLQFLIQYYNGEERAKGNILERFSAQQFPDLHSELNLSSLELGDSALYFCASSVDASASSYNEQFFGPGTRLTVL.

There are many counts of this clonotype. The rearrangement uses TRBV2 and TRBJ2-1, with 7 positions matching TRBD1. Germline values: CDR1 SNHLY, CDR2 FYNNEI. The V gene end was trimmed by 5 bases and the J gene end by 2 bases; junction bases not matched to a gene: 9. The CDR3 runs to 16 residues. CDR3 residues: CASSQETGWPYNEQFF. The CDR3 coding sequence is TGTGCCAGCAGTCAGGAGACAGGGTGGCCCTACAATGAGCAGTTCTTC. The full variable domain, in which reference TRBV2 and TRBJ2-1 provide the parts outside the CDR3, is EPEVTQTPSHQVTQMGQEVILRCVPISNHLYFYWYRQILGQKVEFLVSFYNNEISEKSEIFDDQFSVERPDGSNFTLKIRSTKLEDSAMYFCASSQETGWPYNEQFFGPGTRLTVL.

In its sample, this clonotype was seen many times. This chain links TRBV6-5 with TRBJ2-7, with a possible D match to TRBD2 (6 bases). This CDR3 contains 16 residues. Trimming cost V 0 bases and J 1 base, with 13 bases left between them. CDR1 is MNHEY and CDR2 is SVGAGI in the germline V gene. The CDR3, as DNA: TGTGCCAGCAGTTACTCTGGAGGGACCCTGTCCTACGAGCAGTACTTC. Translating it yields CASSYSGGTLSYEQYF.

This clonotype has at least ten counts. The chain recombines TRBV2 with TRBJ2-5; 9 bases line up with TRBD2. V lost 6 bases, J lost 3 bases, and 2 bases stayed unmatched. The length of the CDR3 is 13 residues. Germline V gene sequence: CDR1 SNHLY, CDR2 FYNNEI. CDR3 region: CASRRLAEETQYF. The CDR3, as DNA: TGTGCCAGCAGAAGACTAGCGGAAGAGACCCAGTACTTC.

This clonotype appeared a single time. Since a much larger clone is just one base distant, this may be a read error. The rearrangement uses TRBV28 and TRBJ2-1; perhaps TRBD2 as D (5 bases). CDR1 is MDHEN and CDR2 is SYDVKM in the germline V gene. This CDR3 is 12 amino acids long. Trimming stripped 5 bases from V and 10 bases from J, with 12 bases between. In DNA, the CDR3 is TGTGCCAGCAGTGTAAGGAGGATGGAGCAGTTCTTC. Translated: CASSVRRMEQFF. Full variable domain (missing parts from reference TRBV28 and TRBJ2-1): DVKVTQSSRYLVKRTGEKVFLECVQDMDHENMFWYRQDPGLGLRLIYFSYDVKMKEKGDIPEGYSVSREKKERFSLILESASTNQTSMYLCASSVRRMEQFFGPGTRLTVL.

This clonotype came up a few times. This chain uses TRBV6-2 or TRBV6-3 with TRBJ1-1; 7 nucleotides align to TRBD1. With 2 bases clipped from V and 2 bases from J, the junction kept 8 bases outside the gene matches. This CDR3 region has 16 residues. CDR1 and CDR2 (germline): MNHEY, SVGEGT. The CDR3 bases are TGTGCCAGCAGTTACCGACCCTGGACAGGAAACACTGAAGCTTTCTTT. Its translation: CASSYRPWTGNTEAFF.

This clonotype appeared a single time. This CDR3 fails to terminate in the conserved phenylalanine or tryptophan, so it likely reflects a read error. The chain recombines TRBV2 with TRBJ2-7, with D perhaps matching TRBD2 (6 bases). Trimming cost V 5 bases and J 3 bases, with 11 bases left between them. The CDR3 has 13 amino acids. Germline assignment: CDR1 SNHLY and CDR2 FYNNEI. CDR3 sequence (DNA): TGTGCCAGCAGTTTGACTAGTAGCTACGAGCAGTACTCC. Protein sequence: CASSLTSSYEQYS.

This clonotype was observed a few times. The CDR3 bases are TGTGCCAGCAGTCGACTAACCCTCGAAGCCAAAAACATTCAGTACTTC. This sequence encodes CASSRLTLEAKNIQYF. The rearrangement links TRBV6-1 to TRBJ2-4, with D perhaps TRBD2 (5 bases). The CDR3 sequence is 16 residues long. CDR1 is MNHNS and CDR2 is SASEGT in the germline V gene. Trimming left V 5 bases short and J 0 bases short, with 14 bases between.

The sample holds many counts of this clonotype. The genes are TRBV20-1 and TRBJ2-1; TRBD2 matches at 10 bases. Germline V gene lookup returns CDR1 DFQATT and CDR2 SNEGSKA (reference sequence). This CDR3 is built from 12 residues. With 5 bases clipped from V and 9 bases from J, the junction kept 4 bases outside the gene matches. In nucleotides, the CDR3 is TGCAGTGCTTATAGCGGGAGGACTGAGCAGTTCTTC. It yields the protein CSAYSGRTEQFF.

The chain uses TRBV4-1 and TRBJ1-5, with D unresolved. V was shortened by 0 bases and J by 0 bases, with 12 bases between the two germline ends. Germline V lookup: CDR1 MGHRA, CDR2 YSYEKL. The CDR3 has 17 residues. The CDR3 coding sequence is TGCGCCAGCAGCCAAGAACCGGCAGACTATAGCAATCAGCCCCAGCATTTT. It specifies CASSQEPADYSNQPQHF.

This clonotype was counted at least ten times. Compared with germline, one end of the junction differs, possibly owing to a read error. The gene calls are TRBV20-1 and TRBJ2-1; 9 bases fit TRBD1. This CDR3 region has 17 residues. Germline CDR1 and CDR2: DFQATT and SNEGSKA (reference sequence). The CDR3 loop is CSARDPLRTGEINEQFF. The CDR3 DNA reads TGCAGTGCCAGAGACCCCCTCCGGACAGGGGAGATCAATGAGCAGTTCTTC.

This clonotype was counted ten times or more. The chain couples TRBV6-1 to TRBJ1-1; D perhaps matches TRBD1 (6 bases). The CDR3 totals 13 residues. Between the trimmed V and J ends, which lost 5 bases and 3 bases, there was a span of 10 bases. CDR1 and CDR2 (germline): MNHNS, SASEGT. The DNA of the CDR3 is TGTGCCAGCAGTCGACAGGTGGACACTGAAGCTTTCTTT. It is translated as CASSRQVDTEAFF.